A selection of T cell receptor beta chains follows, all from one sample in a study of blood T cells in healthy people across ages. TCRdb re-called the 5' RACE reads with MiXCR, one entry per CDR3 protein. Of around 790,000 distinct CDR3 sequences listed, around two fifths are singletons. Material for sequencing was blood. The receptor set was obtained from a man between 60 and 75 years old in good health. Each CDR3 is given without its conserved first and last residue. The D gene is left open where the match is weak. For some rows the clone size is stated as once, few or many, or as a class when expanded; others skip it.

clone_size | j_call | d_call | v_call | cdr3_aa
NA | TRBJ2-3 | NA | TRBV4-3 | ASSQDAHRTDTQY
NA | TRBJ1-6 | NA | TRBV7-9 | ASSLRWAGLNSPLH
NA | TRBJ2-2 | NA | TRBV6-2/TRBV6-3 | ASKTGPLTGELF
many | TRBJ2-7 | NA | TRBV5-6 | ASSLGGSPYEQY
NA | TRBJ2-6 | NA | TRBV6-2/TRBV6-3 | ASSYGGGANVLT
few | TRBJ1-6 | NA | TRBV7-9 | ASSLIIANSPLH
few | TRBJ1-1 | NA | TRBV6-6 | AAAWTVYTEAF
NA | TRBJ2-7 | NA | TRBV27 | ASSSSLLGEQY
NA | TRBJ2-3 | TRBD2 | TRBV7-2 | ASSLSGRGVADTQY
NA | TRBJ2-3 | TRBD2 | TRBV11-2 | ASSSIEGLSTDTQY
many | TRBJ1-2 | TRBD1 | TRBV7-8 | ASSWDSNYGYT
NA | TRBJ2-7 | TRBD2 | TRBV6-1 | ASLGLADYEQY
NA | TRBJ2-1 | NA | TRBV9 | ASCGTSSYNEQF
many | TRBJ1-2 | TRBD1 | TRBV12-3/TRBV12-4 | ASSGTGNYGYT
NA | NA | TRBD1 | TRBV6-6 | AGSAGTGTSEQY
NA | TRBJ2-5 | TRBD1 | TRBV11-2 | ASSFQGTGETQY